These 16 T cell receptor beta chains were sequenced from one sample in a study of blood T cell repertoires in COVID-19. Method: immunoSEQ multiplex PCR; TCRdb's copy keeps in-frame clones and lacks some. This table has fewer than 150,000 clones, 85% to 90% appearing once. Sequenced material: peripheral blood. The receptors shown here come from a woman aged 40 to 50 with acute or convalescent COVID-19.

The chain couples TRBV2 to TRBJ1-6; D is ambiguous. This CDR3 spans 16 amino acids. Per germline, CDR1 SNHLY and CDR2 FYNNEI. The ends were cut back, 6 bases at V and 1 base at J, with 13 bases in the middle. CDR3 sequence reads: CASSPQRGSYNSPLHF. CDR3 sequence (DNA): TGTGCCAGCAGCCCTCAGAGAGGATCCTATAATTCACCCCTCCACTTT.

This chain links TRBV6-5 with TRBJ2-7; maybe TRBD1 (6 bases). V was cut by 10 bases and J by 0 bases, with 16 bases left in between. This CDR3 is 14 amino acids long. Germline-derived CDR1 and CDR2 are MNHEY and SVGAGI. The CDR3 here is CATGQTGSSYEQYF. The CDR3 nucleotides read TGTGCCACAGGACAGACTGGGAGCTCCTACGAGCAGTACTTC.

The chain couples TRBV5-6 to TRBJ1-1; 7 nucleotides agree with TRBD1. V lost 4 bases to trimming and J lost 0 bases; unmatched junction nucleotides: 6. The V gene's germline CDR1 is SGHDT and CDR2 YYEEEE. CDR3 length equals 15 residues. DNA of the CDR3: TGTGCCAGCAGCGAGGGACAGACTATGAACACTGAAGCTTTCTTT. This codes for CASSEGQTMNTEAFF. The full variable domain, in which reference TRBV5-6 and TRBJ1-1 provide the parts outside the CDR3, is DAGVTQSPTHLIKTRGQQVTLRCSPKSGHDTVSWYQQALGQGPQFIFQYYEEEERQRGNFPDRFSGHQFPNYSSELNVNALLLGDSALYLCASSEGQTMNTEAFFGQGTRLTVV.

The chain uses TRBV5-1 and TRBJ1-5; TRBD1 agrees at 7 bases. With V trimmed by 4 bases and J by 4 bases, 8 bases remained unmatched. CDR3 length equals 15 residues. CDR1 is SGHRS, CDR2 YFSETQ, per germline. CDR3 DNA sequence: TGCGCCAGCAGCCCATGGGGGACAGATAATCAGCCCCAGCATTTT. It is translated as CASSPWGTDNQPQHF.

This rearrangement joins TRBV29-1 to TRBJ1-1; D unclear. The germline V gene encodes CDR1 SQVTM and CDR2 ANQGSEA. V lost 6 bases and J lost 1, with 12 bases in between. The length of the CDR3 is 13 residues. CDR3 residues: CSVPEGGNTEAFF. CDR3 bases: TGCAGCGTCCCTGAGGGAGGGAACACTGAAGCTTTCTTT. Drawing the rest from reference TRBV29-1 and TRBJ1-1, the complete variable domain is SAVISQKPSRDICQRGTSLTIQCQVDSQVTMMFWYRQQPGQSLTLIATANQGSEATYESGFVIDKFPISRPNLTFSTLTVSNMSPEDSSIYLCSVPEGGNTEAFFGQGTRLTVV.

V is TRBV11-2 and J is TRBJ1-1; D gene uncertain. Germline CDR1 is SGHAT and CDR2 is FQNNGV. V gave up 9 bases and J gave up 10 bases, with 15 bases separating them. This CDR3 has 11 residues. This CDR3 is CASGESRGAFF. The CDR3 nucleotides read TGTGCCAGTGGTGAAAGCCGGGGAGCTTTCTTT.

The genes are TRBV6-2 or TRBV6-3 and TRBJ2-7; 9 bases map to TRBD1. The length of the CDR3 is 14 residues. Looked up from germline, CDR1 is MNHEY and CDR2 is SVGEGT. The J segment lost 7 bases and the V segment lost 0 bases, leaving 4 bases of the junction unmatched. The CDR3 DNA is TGTGCCAGCAGTTACTCGACAGGGGGAAATGAGCAGTACTTC. Its translation is CASSYSTGGNEQYF.

The V call is TRBV28, the J call TRBJ1-5; D gene unclear. The CDR3 has 11 residues. V was pared by 7 bases and J by 2 bases, with 3 bases between. Germline CDR1 and CDR2: MDHEN and SYDVKM. This CDR3 reads CASTGNQPQHF. CDR3 nucleotides: TGTGCCAGCACGGGCAATCAGCCCCAGCATTTT.

This clone was seen just once. The chain links TRBV5-1 to TRBJ1-6; 7 positions match TRBD1. V gave up 0 bases and J gave up 7 bases; unmatched junction bases: 4. CDR1 and CDR2 (germline): SGHRS, YFSETQ. The CDR3 runs 15 residues. In DNA, the CDR3 is TGCGCCAGCAGCTTGGAGGCACAGGGGAATTCACCCCTCCACTTT. This encodes CASSLEAQGNSPLHF.

The gene calls are TRBV6-5 and TRBJ1-3; D may be TRBD1 (5 bases). Germline assignment: CDR1 MNHEY and CDR2 SVGAGI. The ends were cut back, 2 bases at V and 0 bases at J, with 11 bases in the middle. CDR3 size: 16 residues. The CDR3 here is CASSYNGHYSGNTIYF. CDR3 nucleotides: TGTGCCAGCAGTTACAACGGACATTACTCTGGAAACACCATATATTTT.

V usage is TRBV6-2 or TRBV6-3 and J usage is TRBJ1-5, with D perhaps matching TRBD1 (5 bases). CDR3 length: 16 residues. Per germline, CDR1 MNHEY and CDR2 SVGEGT. Trimming took 5 bases from V and 0 from J, leaving 14 bases between them. The CDR3 DNA sequence: TGTGCCAGCAGTAGGGGCCTGGCCTATAGCAATCAGCCCCAGCATTTT. Protein: CASSRGLAYSNQPQHF.

The chain recombines TRBV11-1 with TRBJ1-2, with D perhaps TRBD1 (5 bases). Germline V gene data show CDR1 as SGHAT and CDR2 as FQDESV (reference sequence). The CDR3 runs to 13 residues. V was clipped by 0 bases and J by 10 bases, with 12 bases between them. The CDR3 sequence is CASSLAPTGHYTF. The CDR3 DNA reads as TGTGCCAGCAGCTTAGCCCCCACAGGCCACTACACCTTC.

This sequence joins TRBV7-9 and TRBJ1-1; D remains unclear. This CDR3 contains 13 residues. V was cut by 7 bases and J by 3 bases, with 12 bases left in between. Germline CDR1 SEHNR, CDR2 FQNEAQ (reference sequence). CDR3 sequence: CASILSMDTEAFF. The DNA for the CDR3 is TGTGCCAGCATCCTTTCTATGGACACTGAAGCTTTCTTT.

V gene TRBV2 combines with J gene TRBJ2-7; 15 bases line up with TRBD2. With 5 bases clipped from V and 2 bases from J, the junction kept 7 bases outside the gene matches. Per the germline V gene, CDR1 is SNHLY and CDR2 is FYNNEI. CDR3 size: 17 residues. The CDR3 loop is CASSQGLAGGFAYEQYF. The CDR3 nucleotides are TGTGCCAGCAGTCAGGGACTAGCGGGGGGTTTCGCCTACGAGCAGTACTTC.

CDR3 sequence reads: CASSQDGGGLGTGELFF. The CDR3 DNA follows: TGTGCCAGCAGCCAAGATGGGGGAGGGCTCGGAACCGGGGAGCTGTTTTTT. The chain carries TRBV4-2 and TRBJ2-2, with 7 bases matching TRBD2. The CDR3 extends over 17 amino acids. CDR1 is LGHNA and CDR2 is YNFKEQ in the germline V gene. Trimming cost V 0 bases and J 5 bases; bases outside gene matches: 9.

The V call is TRBV24-1, the J call TRBJ2-1; 12 positions agree with TRBD2. Looked up from germline, CDR1 is KGHDR and CDR2 is SFDVKD. The CDR3 spans 18 residues. V gave up 0 bases and J gave up 9 bases; unmatched junction bases: 11. The CDR3 DNA follows: TGTGCCACCAGTGATTTGCCTTTGGGGCTAGCGGGGGGGAGTGAGCAGTTCTTC. Its protein is CATSDLPLGLAGGSEQFF.